This T cell receptor (beta chain) originates from a study of T cell responses to AZD1222 COVID-19 vaccine. Study-level findings and limits: Baseline antibody screening turned up just a handful of seropositive AZD1222 recipients. Close to half of spike-specific TCRs reportedly recognize unmutated variant regions. Samples come after the peak T cell response, not at day 14. Clonal diversity was possibly underestimated, and the donors were mostly white British, with more females.

Trimming removed 1 base at V and 7 bases at J, with 1 base between. This CDR3 has 11 residues. CDR1 is MGHRA and CDR2 is YSYEKL in the germline V gene. A note on this clone: The target antigen is unknown.

The data were produced by immunoSEQ multiplex PCR, yet TCRdb's version contains in-frame clones alone and is incomplete. Seen here are about 120,000 clones, more than 70% observed once, and the top ten hold more than 9%. The sequence was obtained from an adult in good health. This chain joins TRBV4-1 and TRBJ2-2; D is unclear. This specimen consisted of peripheral blood, obtained on day 0 of AZD1222 vaccination. DNA of the CDR3: TGCGCCAGCAGCCAAGGCGGGGAGCTGTTTTTT. Its protein product is CASSQGGELFF.